These T cell receptor beta chains were read from a single sample in a study of control samples from healthy donors and cancer patients. Sequencing used immunoSEQ multiplex PCR; TCRdb keeps in-frame clones, though not all of them. Found here are under 300,000 clones, roughly 82% of them singletons; the top ten hold approximately 12%. The sequenced sample consisted of PBMCs. The receptors were gathered from a woman aged 55-69 years with lung cancer. CDR3s include the opening cysteine and the closing phenylalanine or tryptophan. A D gene is named only where the DNA matches it firmly. Clone size is stated in some rows and not others, as once, few, many or a class when expanded.

.	TRBV15	TRBJ2-5	15	TRBD1	CATSWGQGYQETQYF	TGTGCCACCAGCTGGGGACAGGGTTACCAAGAGACCCAGTACTTC
.	TRBV4-1	TRBJ1-4	16	TRBD1	CASSQDWTGNNEKLFF	TGCGCCAGCAGCCAAGACTGGACAGGGAATAATGAAAAACTGTTTTTT
.	TRBV9	TRBJ2-1	16	TRBD2	CASSVELSGIRNEQFF	TGTGCCAGCAGCGTAGAATTAAGCGGGATAAGGAATGAGCAGTTCTTC
.	TRBV29-1	TRBJ2-3	15	.	CSAQKTGPSTDTQYF	TGCAGCGCCCAAAAGACAGGCCCCAGCACAGATACGCAGTATTTT
.	TRBV9	TRBJ2-1	17	TRBD2	CASSVSSGGATYNEQFF	TGTGCCAGCAGCGTCTCTAGCGGGGGTGCAACCTACAATGAGCAGTTCTTC
.	TRBV2	TRBJ2-2	12	.	CASRWDTGELFF	TGTGCCAGCAGGTGGGACACCGGGGAGCTGTTTTTT
.	TRBV27	TRBJ1-3	15	.	CASSIVGSPENTIYF	TGTGCCAGCAGTATTGTGGGGTCCCCGGAAAACACCATATATTTT
.	TRBV5-1	TRBJ1-1	14	TRBD1	CASSPGGLNTEAFF	TGCGCCAGCAGCCCAGGGGGTTTGAACACTGAAGCTTTCTTT
.	TRBV5-1	TRBJ1-1	13	TRBD1	CASRVQGSTEAFF	TGCGCCAGCAGAGTACAGGGGAGCACTGAAGCTTTCTTT
.	TRBV7-2	TRBJ1-3	14	.	CASSSQGPANTIYF	TGTGCCAGCAGCTCCCAGGGGCCGGCAAACACCATATATTTT
.	TRBV19	TRBJ1-2	13	.	CASRLGPLGGYTF	TGTGCCAGTAGACTGGGACCCCTGGGAGGCTACACCTTC
.	TRBV27	TRBJ1-1	18	.	CASLSKGRTWGSNTEAFF	TGTGCCAGCCTCTCAAAGGGGAGGACCTGGGGTTCGAACACTGAAGCTTTCTTT
.	TRBV27	TRBJ2-7	15	TRBD2	CASSSPMTSKGEQYF	TGTGCCAGCAGTTCCCCGATGACTAGCAAAGGCGAGCAGTACTTC
medium-sized	TRBV7-3	TRBJ2-3	19	TRBD2	CASSPTFGGGAVSLNTQYF	TGTGCCAGCAGCCCCACGTTCGGCGGGGGGGCCGTCAGCCTTAATACGCAGTATTTT
.	TRBV2	TRBJ2-5	11	.	CASSDYETQYF	TGTGCCAGCAGTGATTATGAGACCCAGTACTTC
.	TRBV3-1/TRBV3-2	TRBJ2-3	15	.	CASSQVRGASDTQYF	TGTGCCAGCAGCCAAGTTCGGGGAGCATCCGATACGCAGTATTTT
.	TRBV2	TRBJ2-2	14	.	CASSAQGGTGELFF	TGTGCCAGCAGTGCGCAGGGAGGCACCGGGGAGCTGTTTTTT
.	TRBV24-1	TRBJ2-3	14	TRBD2	CATSDSGGADTQYF	TGTGCCACCAGTGATTCGGGGGGAGCAGATACGCAGTATTTT
.	TRBV18	TRBJ1-5	15	.	CASSPPPGGNQPQHF	TGTGCCAGCTCACCCCCCCCGGGAGGCAATCAGCCCCAGCATTTT
.	TRBV19	TRBJ2-1	15	.	CASSPRNRQSNEQFF	TGTGCCAGTAGTCCACGGAACCGCCAATCCAATGAGCAGTTCTTC
.	TRBV6-6	TRBJ1-2	15	TRBD1	CASSYPSGGNYGYTF	TGTGCCAGCAGTTACCCATCAGGGGGCAACTATGGCTACACCTTC
.	TRBV19	TRBJ2-7	14	.	CASSIAVQTYEQYF	TGTGCCAGTAGTATAGCAGTACAGACCTACGAGCAGTACTTC
.	TRBV10-1	TRBJ2-3	14	.	CASSPGISTDTQYF	TGCGCCAGCAGTCCCGGGATTAGCACAGATACGCAGTATTTT
.	TRBV18	TRBJ1-1	15	.	CASSPPSREADEAFF	TGTGCCAGCTCACCACCGTCCAGGGAGGCAGATGAAGCTTTCTTT
.	TRBV4-1	TRBJ2-1	16	TRBD2	CASSQDWGGTYNEQFF	TGCGCCAGCAGCCAAGATTGGGGGGGGACCTACAATGAGCAGTTCTTC
.	TRBV7-7	TRBJ2-1	16	.	CASSFSLPGKGSEQFF	TGTGCTAGCAGCTTTTCCCTCCCAGGGAAAGGAAGTGAGCAGTTCTTC
.	TRBV4-1	TRBJ2-1	13	TRBD1	CASRENRGNEQFF	TGCGCCAGCAGAGAAAACAGGGGTAACGAGCAGTTCTTC
.	TRBV5-1	TRBJ2-5	14	.	CASSLEGSQETQYF	TGCGCCAGCAGCTTGGAGGGATCTCAAGAGACCCAGTACTTC
.	TRBV6-5	TRBJ1-6	12	TRBD1	CASGTGASPLHF	TGTGCCAGCGGGACAGGGGCTTCACCCCTCCACTTT
.	TRBV10-3	TRBJ2-7	14	.	CAISEGVGPYEQYF	TGTGCCATCAGTGAAGGAGTGGGCCCCTACGAGCAGTACTTC
.	TRBV12-3/TRBV12-4	TRBJ2-1	12	.	CASSLGYNEQFF	TGTGCCAGCAGTTTAGGCTACAATGAGCAGTTCTTC
once	TRBV9	TRBJ2-3	16	.	CASSVTWAGLTDTQYF	TGTGCCAGCAGCGTAACCTGGGCGGGTCTCACAGATACGCAGTATTTT
.	TRBV7-9	TRBJ2-3	17	TRBD2	CASSLWLAGDLTDTQYF	TGTGCCAGCAGCTTATGGCTAGCGGGAGACCTCACAGATACGCAGTATTTT
once	TRBV7-6	TRBJ1-2	15	TRBD1	CASSPRQGESYGYTF	TGTGCCAGCAGCCCCCGACAGGGGGAAAGCTATGGCTACACCTTC
.	TRBV2	TRBJ1-6	16	.	CASRTDTGIRNSPLHF	TGTGCCAGCAGAACCGACACAGGGATTAGGAATTCACCCCTCCACTTT
once	TRBV7-9	TRBJ2-1	15	.	CASSPIRGSNNEQFF	TGTGCCAGCAGCCCGATCAGGGGTTCTAACAATGAGCAGTTCTTC
.	TRBV5-6	TRBJ1-3	15	.	CASTGGRGNGNTIYF	TGTGCCAGCACCGGGGGCAGGGGAAATGGAAACACCATATATTTT
few	TRBV2	TRBJ1-2	14	TRBD1	CASSVGQGGYGYTF	TGTGCCAGCAGTGTGGGACAGGGTGGCTATGGCTACACCTTC
.	TRBV9	TRBJ1-1	13	.	CASSVAAGTEAFF	TGTGCCAGCAGCGTAGCGGCCGGTACTGAAGCTTTCTTT
few	TRBV4-1	TRBJ1-1	15	.	CASSQTGTLNTEAFF	TGCGCCAGCAGCCAAACAGGGACATTGAACACTGAAGCTTTCTTT
.	TRBV29-1	TRBJ1-1	12	.	CSSDPLSTEAFF	TGCAGCTCCGACCCTTTGAGCACTGAAGCTTTCTTT
.	TRBV27	TRBJ1-6	13	.	CASSFFRDSPLHF	TGTGCCAGCAGTTTCTTTAGGGATTCACCCCTCCACTTT
.	TRBV4-1	TRBJ2-3	15	.	CASSFLGLSADTQYF	TGCGCCAGCAGCTTCCTGGGCCTTAGCGCGGATACGCAGTATTTT
.	TRBV18	TRBJ1-1	16	TRBD1	CASSPRQGASLGEAFF	TGTGCCAGCTCACCCAGGCAGGGGGCTTCATTAGGTGAAGCTTTCTTT
many	TRBV7-3	TRBJ1-1	14	.	CASSLTGGDTEAFF	TGTGCCAGCAGCTTAACAGGAGGGGACACTGAAGCTTTCTTT
.	TRBV6-1	TRBJ2-3	16	.	CASSEYGRLSTDTQYF	TGTGCCAGCAGTGAATATGGCAGGCTGAGCACAGATACGCAGTATTTT
.	TRBV6-1	TRBJ1-5	14	TRBD1	CASSDRGFNQPQHF	TGTGCCAGCAGTGACAGGGGGTTCAATCAGCCCCAGCATTTT
.	TRBV6-6	TRBJ2-3	16	.	CASSGEALLSTDTQYF	TGTGCCAGCAGTGGTGAGGCCCTATTGAGCACAGATACGCAGTATTTT
few	TRBV10-3	TRBJ2-3	15	TRBD1	CAIRTGGAEADTQYF	TGTGCCATCAGGACAGGGGGCGCAGAGGCCGATACGCAGTATTTT
few	TRBV5-1	TRBJ1-6	15	.	CASSLAGGSRSPLHF	TGCGCCAGCAGCTTGGCCGGGGGATCACGTTCACCCCTCCACTTT
.	TRBV18	TRBJ2-2	15	.	CASSPQGLVAGELFF	TGTGCCAGCTCACCGCAGGGGTTGGTTGCCGGGGAGCTGTTTTTT
few	TRBV2	TRBJ2-7	16	.	CASSGREGFSSYEQYF	TGTGCCAGCAGTGGGAGGGAAGGTTTCAGCTCCTACGAGCAGTACTTC
.	TRBV5-5	TRBJ1-5	15	.	CASSLGFSENQPQHF	TGTGCCAGCAGCTTGGGTTTTTCGGAGAATCAGCCCCAGCATTTT
few	TRBV2	TRBJ1-1	12	.	CASSFYQVEAFF	TGTGCCAGCAGTTTTTATCAGGTTGAAGCTTTCTTT
.	TRBV9	TRBJ2-6	15	.	CASSVEVSGANVLTF	TGTGCCAGCAGCGTAGAGGTCTCTGGGGCCAACGTCCTGACTTTC
.	TRBV4-2	TRBJ2-7	15	.	CASSPSGLTDHEQYF	TGTGCCAGCAGCCCCTCGGGCCTCACGGACCACGAGCAGTACTTC
.	TRBV28	TRBJ1-3	11	.	CASSFGTTIYF	TGTGCCAGCAGTTTTGGGACCACCATATATTTT
once	TRBV3-1/TRBV3-2	TRBJ1-1	15	.	CASSSAGAMNTEAFF	TGTGCCAGCAGCTCGGCCGGGGCAATGAACACTGAGGCTTTCTTT